A single sample gave rise to the 21 T cell receptor beta chains below, sequenced in a study of blood T cell repertoires in COVID-19. The protocol was immunoSEQ multiplex PCR, while the TCRdb copy is restricted to in-frame clones and leaves out a portion. The profile covers 120,000 to 150,000 clones, with around 89% appearing a single time and approximately 10% taken by the ten largest. Specimen: peripheral blood. The receptor source for this set is a woman older than 75 with acute or convalescent COVID-19.

The chain uses TRBV7-2 and TRBJ1-1, with 11 bases fitting TRBD1. V was pared by 5 bases and J by 1 base, with 3 bases of the junction left unmatched. The CDR3 has 15 amino acids. The germline gives CDR1 SGHTA, CDR2 FQGNSA. This CDR3 reads CASSMGQGGNTEAFF. DNA of the CDR3: TGTGCCAGCAGCATGGGACAGGGGGGGAACACTGAAGCTTTCTTT.

This chain links TRBV18 with TRBJ2-1; 16 nucleotides align to TRBD2. The CDR3 is 17 amino acids. Germline CDR1 and CDR2: KGHSH and LQKENI. The V and J ends lost 0 bases and 6 bases, in that order; junction bases with no gene match: 2. CDR3: CASSPPGLAGGPNEQFF. CDR3 bases: TGTGCCAGCTCACCACCGGGACTAGCGGGGGGGCCCAATGAGCAGTTCTTC.

The sample holds a few counts of this clone. This chain uses TRBV11-2 with TRBJ1-1, with no clear D. The germline gives CDR1 SGHAT, CDR2 FQNNGV. Trimming shortened V by 5 bases and J by 4 bases, and 8 bases separated the two germline ends. This CDR3 has 12 residues. CDR3 sequence (DNA): TGTGCCAGCAGCCTACTAGGCACTGAAGCTTTCTTT. It specifies CASSLLGTEAFF. Full variable domain (remainder filled in from reference TRBV11-2 and TRBJ1-1): EAGVAQSPRYKIIEKRQSVAFWCNPISGHATLYWYQQILGQGPKLLIQFQNNGVVDDSQLPKDRFSAERLKGVDSTLKIQPAKLEDSAVYLCASSLLGTEAFFGQGTRLTVV.

The J gene is TRBJ2-7, the V gene TRBV5-1, with 8 positions matching TRBD1. From germline, CDR1 is SGHRS and CDR2 YFSETQ. The CDR3 loop spans 16 amino acids. V lost 4 bases to trimming and J lost 5 bases; unmatched junction nucleotides: 14. The chain's CDR3 is CASSPTLDREKHEQYF. The CDR3 DNA reads as TGCGCCAGCAGCCCGACCTTGGACAGGGAGAAACACGAGCAGTACTTC.

V gene TRBV5-1 combines with J gene TRBJ2-3, with TRBD2 matching 9 bases. J gave up 2 bases and V 1 base, and 5 bases lay outside the gene matches. This CDR3 is 16 amino acids long. The germline CDR1 and CDR2 sequences are SGHRS and YFSETQ. CDR3 bases: TGCGCCAGCAGCTTGATAGCGGGGGCCTTCACAGATACGCAGTATTTT. The encoded protein is CASSLIAGAFTDTQYF.

J is TRBJ1-2 and V is TRBV6-5; 7 bases agree with TRBD1. Per the germline V gene, CDR1 is MNHEY and CDR2 is SVGAGI. The V and J ends lost 2 bases and 3 bases, in that order; junction bases with no gene match: 6. The length of the CDR3 is 15 residues. The CDR3 DNA is TGTGCCAGCAGTTACCGACTCGACAGGGACTATGGCTACACCTTC. Translating gives CASSYRLDRDYGYTF.

This rearrangement joins TRBV5-6 to TRBJ1-6, with 9 bases that match TRBD1. CDR3 length equals 18 residues. V was clipped by 4 bases and J by 2 bases; unmatched bases: 10. Germline CDR1 reads SGHDT; CDR2 reads YYEEEE. As DNA, the CDR3 is TGTGCCAGCAGCCGCCCTTACGGACAGGGGACCTATAATTCACCCCTCCACTTT. Amino acid sequence: CASSRPYGQGTYNSPLHF.

The genes are TRBV5-1 and TRBJ2-3, with 14 bases aligning to TRBD2. The CDR3 has 16 residues. Unmatched junction bases numbered 5, after V lost 4 bases and J lost 4 bases. The germline CDR1 and CDR2 sequences are SGHRS and YFSETQ. DNA for the CDR3: TGCGCCAGCAGCATCGGACTAGCGGGGGGACCAGATACGCAGTATTTT. Its translation: CASSIGLAGGPDTQYF.

The chain carries TRBV6-2 or TRBV6-3 and TRBJ1-5; weak D call: TRBD1 (5 bases). The ends were cut back, 0 bases at V and 3 bases at J, with 9 bases in the middle. The length of the CDR3 is 15 residues. Per the germline V gene, CDR1 is MNHEY and CDR2 is SVGEGT. The CDR3, as DNA: TGTGCCAGCAGTTACTCGCGACAGAACAATCAGCCCCAGCATTTT. As protein: CASSYSRQNNQPQHF.

The genes are TRBV5-1 and TRBJ1-1; a weak D match, TRBD1 (5 bases). Between the trimmed V and J ends, which lost 3 bases and 1 base, there was a span of 13 bases. Germline CDR1 SGHRS, CDR2 YFSETQ. This CDR3 has 15 amino acids. The CDR3 region has the DNA TGCGCCAGCAGCTCCAGCCCAGGACAGAACACTGAAGCTTTCTTT. The encoded protein is CASSSSPGQNTEAFF.

The chain combines TRBV6-1 with TRBJ2-3; 11 bases agree with TRBD2. Per germline, CDR1 MNHNS and CDR2 SASEGT. The CDR3 covers 17 residues. Trimming took 0 bases from V and 4 from J; bases not matched to a gene: 6. The CDR3 loop reads CASSEAQVAGGPDTQYF. For the CDR3, the DNA is TGTGCCAGCAGTGAAGCGCAGGTAGCGGGGGGGCCAGATACGCAGTATTTT.

This clone showed up just once. The rearrangement uses TRBV5-6 and TRBJ2-7; D is possibly TRBD2 (5 bases). V was pared by 7 bases and J by 3 bases, with 11 bases between. Germline CDR1 SGHDT, CDR2 YYEEEE. The length of the CDR3 is 12 residues. The DNA for the CDR3 is TGTGCCAGCGGAAAGACTAACTACGAGCAGTACTTC. Its protein product is CASGKTNYEQYF.

The J gene is TRBJ1-5, the V gene TRBV12-3 or TRBV12-4; the D gene is possibly TRBD1 (6 bases). V gave up 4 bases and J gave up 6 bases, with 10 bases separating them. The CDR3 totals 13 residues. CDR3 nucleotide sequence: TGTGCCAGCAGTTACAGGGAGAGTCAGCCCCAGCATTTT. It codes for CASSYRESQPQHF.

V gene TRBV9 combines with J gene TRBJ2-2; D possibly corresponds to TRBD1 (6 bases). The CDR3 loop spans 15 amino acids. Germline lookup yields CDR1 SGDLS and CDR2 YYNGEE. Trimming took 2 bases from V and 9 from J, leaving 17 bases between them. The CDR3 spells CASSVGSGASRELFF. DNA for the CDR3: TGTGCCAGCAGCGTTGGCTCAGGGGCGTCCAGGGAGCTGTTTTTT.

The V and J genes are TRBV5-4 and TRBJ2-1, with a tentative D call TRBD1 (6 bases). Trimming took 3 bases from V and 4 from J, leaving 8 bases between them. In germline, CDR1 is SGHNT, CDR2 YYREEE (reference sequence). CDR3 length equals 13 residues. The CDR3 region has the DNA TGTGCCAGCAGCTATACAGGGTACAATGAGCAGTTCTTC. This sequence encodes CASSYTGYNEQFF.

There are a few counts of this clone. The gene calls are TRBV12-3 or TRBV12-4 and TRBJ2-1; D remains unclear. The CDR3 is 13 residues long. Trimming took 5 bases from V and 4 from J, leaving 9 bases between them. CDR3 region: CASSVDGYNEQFF. CDR3 nucleotides: TGTGCCAGCAGTGTCGACGGGTACAATGAGCAGTTCTTC.

The chain links TRBV18 to TRBJ1-6, with 9 bases lining up with TRBD1. This CDR3 spans 15 amino acids. The V segment lost 4 bases and the J segment 6 bases; nucleotides outside the gene matches: 4. Germline-derived CDR1 and CDR2 are KGHSH and LQKENI. The CDR3 loop reads CASSQGQGINSPLHF. In DNA, the CDR3 is TGTGCCAGCTCACAAGGACAGGGGATTAATTCACCCCTCCACTTT.

The chain uses TRBV7-8 and TRBJ1-6; TRBD1 is a possible D gene (6 bases). The germline V and J ends were trimmed by 7 bases and 0 bases, with 13 bases remaining between them. Germline assignment: CDR1 SGHVS and CDR2 FQNEAQ. The CDR3 covers 16 residues. The DNA for the CDR3 is TGTGCCAGCACCCTCCTACAGGGCTCCTATAATTCACCCCTCCACTTT. Its translation: CASTLLQGSYNSPLHF.

The V call is TRBV5-6, the J call TRBJ2-2; no definite D call. Trimming left V 1 base short and J 0 bases short, with 10 bases between. The germline V gene has CDR1 SGHDT and CDR2 YYEEEE. The CDR3 has 16 amino acids. The CDR3 sequence: CASSLLVSSNTGELFF. CDR3 nucleotides: TGTGCCAGCAGCTTGTTAGTCTCATCGAACACCGGGGAGCTGTTTTTT.

This clone was counted between two and nine times. The chain is built from TRBV5-1 and TRBJ2-1, with 8 bases matching TRBD2. V gave up 7 bases and J gave up 6 bases; unmatched junction bases: 15. The germline V gene encodes CDR1 SGHRS and CDR2 YFSETQ. The CDR3 sequence is 16 residues long. The CDR3 is CASRNLGGESPNEQFF. CDR3 DNA sequence: TGCGCCAGCCGTAATCTCGGGGGGGAGAGTCCCAATGAGCAGTTCTTC.

The chain employs TRBV5-4 and TRBJ1-1; a weak D match, TRBD1 (5 bases). Germline assignment: CDR1 SGHNT and CDR2 YYREEE (reference sequence). The CDR3 consists of 13 residues. V was shortened by 2 bases and J by 5 bases, with 10 bases between the two germline ends. The CDR3 sequence: CASSLAGITEAFF. CDR3 in DNA: TGTGCCAGCAGCTTAGCAGGGATTACTGAAGCTTTCTTT.